This T cell receptor (beta chain) appears in the sequencing data of a study of T-cell reconstitution after alpha-beta-depleted transplantation in children. Whole-study results and caveats: In patients about two months after transplant, alpha-beta T cells reportedly arose from several hundred expanded graft clones. It was surviving recipient T cells and thymic progenitors that gave some patients high TCRbeta diversity at day 60.

CDR1 and CDR2 (germline): SGHRS, YFSETQ. V was pared by 2 bases and J by 5 bases, with 10 bases between. This CDR3 is 14 amino acids long. TCRbeta library construction was performed incorporating unique molecular identifiers. TCRdb reanalysed the PCR reads using MiXCR and keeps one entry per CDR3 protein. The data show hundreds of thousands of distinct CDR3 sequences, around 13% seen once. A remark on this clonotype: The antigen remains undetermined.

The specimen was PBMCs, collected before TCRalphabeta/CD19-depleted stem cell transplant. The chain couples TRBV5-1 to TRBJ2-2; perhaps TRBD1 as D (5 bases). The receptor was derived from a girl aged 2 to 10 with congenital amegakaryocytic thrombocytopenia, due to receive a stem cell transplant. CDR3 region: CASSLTRATGELFF. The CDR3, as DNA: TGCGCCAGCAGCTTAACCAGGGCGACCGGGGAGCTGTTTTTT.